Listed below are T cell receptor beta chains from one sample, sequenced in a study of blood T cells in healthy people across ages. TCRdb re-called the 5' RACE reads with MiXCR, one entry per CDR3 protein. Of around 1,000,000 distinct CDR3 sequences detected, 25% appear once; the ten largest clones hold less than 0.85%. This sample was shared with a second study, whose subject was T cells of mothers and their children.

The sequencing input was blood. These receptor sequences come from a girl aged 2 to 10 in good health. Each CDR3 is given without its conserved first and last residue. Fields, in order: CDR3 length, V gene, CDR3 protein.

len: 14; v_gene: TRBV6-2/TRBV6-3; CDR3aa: ASSYSNRPFTDTQY
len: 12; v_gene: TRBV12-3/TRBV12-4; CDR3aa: ASTLLSGSVEQY
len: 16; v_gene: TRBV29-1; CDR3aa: SVEDRRDRGHHVGTQY
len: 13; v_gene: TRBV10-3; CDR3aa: AISDKGQGVHEQF
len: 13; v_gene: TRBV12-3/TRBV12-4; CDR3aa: ASSSLTGKRAEAF
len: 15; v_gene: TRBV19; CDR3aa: ASSTMTGRWGGMAQH
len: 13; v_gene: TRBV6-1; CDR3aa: ASRIGDSTYNEQF
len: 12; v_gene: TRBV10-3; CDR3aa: AISLAAKRETQY
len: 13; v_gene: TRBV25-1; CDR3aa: ASSDILAGDNEQF
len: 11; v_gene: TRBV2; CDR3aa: AIARDSNYGYT
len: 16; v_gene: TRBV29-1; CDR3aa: SVEVRGRGHPGANVLT
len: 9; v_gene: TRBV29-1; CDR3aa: SVWDRETQY
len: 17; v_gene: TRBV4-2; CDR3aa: ASSRVQGKPISGANVLT
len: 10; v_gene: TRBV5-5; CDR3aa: ASSLWGSPLH
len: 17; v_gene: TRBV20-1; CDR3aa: SAHPGGLSIPYSYNEQF
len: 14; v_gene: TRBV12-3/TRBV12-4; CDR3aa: ASSSPDRGILNEQF
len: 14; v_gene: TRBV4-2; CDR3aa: ASSQDRGPTNTEAL
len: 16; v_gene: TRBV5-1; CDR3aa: ASSPTGTNLSGANVLT
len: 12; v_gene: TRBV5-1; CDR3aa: ASSLEGTLREQF
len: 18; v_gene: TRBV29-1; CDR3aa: SVEFISGTRRGQTYNEQF
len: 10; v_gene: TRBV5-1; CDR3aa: ASSLPSVEQY
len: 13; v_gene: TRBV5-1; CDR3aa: ASSLLGGFSYEQY
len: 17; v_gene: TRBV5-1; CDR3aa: ASSPLGLAGGNDKNIQY
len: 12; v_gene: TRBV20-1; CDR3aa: SALDSISGNTIY
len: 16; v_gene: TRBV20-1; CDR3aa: SAREGKQGESYNSPLH
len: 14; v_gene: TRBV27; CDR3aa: ASSGIEDRSSYEQY
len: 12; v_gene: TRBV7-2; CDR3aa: ASSPLPGKETQY
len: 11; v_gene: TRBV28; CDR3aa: ASSRDSLDTQY
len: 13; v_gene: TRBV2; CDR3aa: ASNSAGASTYEQY
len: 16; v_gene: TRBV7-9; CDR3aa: ASSFELAGSPGQETQY
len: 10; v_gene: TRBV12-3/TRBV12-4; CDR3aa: ASALRLTEAF
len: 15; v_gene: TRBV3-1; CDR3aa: ASSPGTSGRSSYEQY
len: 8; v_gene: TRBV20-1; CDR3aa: SAREGKLF
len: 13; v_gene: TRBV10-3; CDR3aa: AINLDGTNYNEQF
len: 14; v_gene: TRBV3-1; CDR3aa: ASSQDTRGPMIEAF
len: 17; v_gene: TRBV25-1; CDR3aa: ASSYSGTSGPYTTYEQY
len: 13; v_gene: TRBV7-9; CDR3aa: ASSLVLGINNEQF
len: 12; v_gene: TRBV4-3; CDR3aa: ASSQDLWGYEQY
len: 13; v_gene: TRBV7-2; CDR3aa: ASNLTGPGANVLT
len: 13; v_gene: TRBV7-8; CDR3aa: ASSLAEGGNEKLF
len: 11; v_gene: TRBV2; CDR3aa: ASCVTGGYGYT
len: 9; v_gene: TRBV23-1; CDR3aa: ARVGHEKLF
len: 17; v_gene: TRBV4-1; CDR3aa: ASSPSLHRVEVGNQPQH
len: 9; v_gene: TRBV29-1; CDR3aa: SVETGETQY
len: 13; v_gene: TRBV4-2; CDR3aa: ASSQELTWEDTQY
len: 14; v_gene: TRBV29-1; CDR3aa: SVEWSDRGLNTEAF
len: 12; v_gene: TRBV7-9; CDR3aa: ASSSDLGSNEQF
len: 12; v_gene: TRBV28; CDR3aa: ASSLVGPYQPQH
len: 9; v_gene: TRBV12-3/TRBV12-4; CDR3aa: ASSYRAGYT
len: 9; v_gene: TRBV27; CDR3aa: ASWGAWREF